Each of the 3 T cell receptor beta chains below was sequenced from the same sample in a study of blood T cells in healthy people across ages (dated by TCRdb to about 2015). Libraries were made using 5' RACE. The listed sequencing device is Illumina HiSeq 2500. A second PCR of roughly 6 to 11 cycles was run with a J-beta primer mix and a sample-barcoded 5' primer. The public reads were run again by TCRdb, first through fastp at Q25 and then through MiXCR, and only productive beta chains were kept. Rows matching on CDR3 protein sequence are summarized as one entry with the most common DNA and genes. The table for this sample lists 450,000 to 700,000 distinct CDR3 sequences; approximately 27% of them were counted only once. The ten top clones hold roughly 20% of the sample. Sample: blood. These receptors all come from a woman aged 70-85 years in good health.

This chain joins TRBV7-2 and TRBJ2-1; D might be TRBD1 (5 bases). The CDR3 runs to 16 residues. The germline V and J ends were trimmed by 2 bases and 2 bases, with 13 bases remaining between them. Germline V gene sequence: CDR1 SGHTA, CDR2 FQGNSA. The CDR3 region has the DNA TGTGCCAGCAGCTTAAGGTTGGGGCAGGCCTACAATGAGCAGTTCTTC. Encoded protein: CASSLRLGQAYNEQFF.

Worth noting for this clonotype: An end of the junction differs from the germline gene, which may be a read error. The rearrangement links TRBV12-3 or TRBV12-4 to TRBJ2-7; TRBD2 matches at 9 bases. The CDR3 has 16 residues. CDR3 DNA: TGTGCCAGCAGTTTAGGGGGAGCGGGAGGCTCCTACGAGCAGTGCTTC. Translation gives CASSLGGAGGSYEQCF.

This clonotype was counted a few times. The chain couples TRBV20-1 to TRBJ1-2; 8 nucleotides line up with TRBD1. From germline, CDR1 is DFQATT and CDR2 SNEGSKA (reference sequence). The CDR3 covers 14 residues. V shed 5 bases, J shed 4 bases, and the junction held 9 bases outside the gene matches. The CDR3 DNA is TGCAGTGCTGCCGACAGGGGAGCGATCTATGGCTACACCTTC. This translates into CSAADRGAIYGYTF.